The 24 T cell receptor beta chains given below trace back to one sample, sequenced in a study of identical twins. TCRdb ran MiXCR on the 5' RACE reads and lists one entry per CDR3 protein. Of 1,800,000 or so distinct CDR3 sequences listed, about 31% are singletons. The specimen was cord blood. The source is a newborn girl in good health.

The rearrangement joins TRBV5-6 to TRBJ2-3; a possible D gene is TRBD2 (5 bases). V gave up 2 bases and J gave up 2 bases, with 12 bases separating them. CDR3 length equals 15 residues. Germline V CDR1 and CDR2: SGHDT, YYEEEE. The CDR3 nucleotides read TGTGCCAGCAGCTTAAAGCGGAGCTACACAGATACGCAGTATTTT. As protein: CASSLKRSYTDTQYF.

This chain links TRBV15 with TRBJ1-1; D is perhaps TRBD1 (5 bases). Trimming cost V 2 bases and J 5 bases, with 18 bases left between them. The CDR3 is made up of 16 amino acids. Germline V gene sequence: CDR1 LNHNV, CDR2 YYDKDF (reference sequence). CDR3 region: CATSRLRSGGKTEAFF. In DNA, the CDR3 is TGTGCCACCAGCAGACTACGAAGTGGGGGGAAGACTGAAGCTTTCTTT.

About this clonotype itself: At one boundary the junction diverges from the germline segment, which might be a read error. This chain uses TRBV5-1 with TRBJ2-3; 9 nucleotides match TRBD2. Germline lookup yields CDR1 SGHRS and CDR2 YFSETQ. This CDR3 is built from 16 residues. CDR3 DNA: TGCGGCAGCAGCCCGTCCCTAGCGGGGAGCATAGATACGCAGTATTTT. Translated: CGSSPSLAGSIDTQYF. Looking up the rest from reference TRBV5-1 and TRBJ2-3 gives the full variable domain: KAGVTQTPRYLIKTRGQQVTLSCSPISGHRSVSWYQQTPGQGLQFLFEYFSETQRNKGNFPGRFSGRQFSNSRSEMNVSTLELGDSALYLCGSSPSLAGSIDTQYFGPGTRLTVL.

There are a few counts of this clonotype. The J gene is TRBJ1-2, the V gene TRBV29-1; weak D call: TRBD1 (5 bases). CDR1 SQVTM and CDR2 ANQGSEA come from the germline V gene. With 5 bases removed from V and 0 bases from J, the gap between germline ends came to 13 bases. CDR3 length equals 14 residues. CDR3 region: CSVKGEVPNYGYTF. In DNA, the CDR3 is TGCAGCGTTAAAGGGGAGGTACCTAACTATGGCTACACCTTC.

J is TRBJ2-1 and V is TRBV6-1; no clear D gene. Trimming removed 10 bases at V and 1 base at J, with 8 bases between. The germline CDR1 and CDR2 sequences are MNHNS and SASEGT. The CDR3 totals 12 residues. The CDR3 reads CANGPSYNEQFF. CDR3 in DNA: TGTGCCAACGGACCTTCCTACAATGAGCAGTTCTTC.

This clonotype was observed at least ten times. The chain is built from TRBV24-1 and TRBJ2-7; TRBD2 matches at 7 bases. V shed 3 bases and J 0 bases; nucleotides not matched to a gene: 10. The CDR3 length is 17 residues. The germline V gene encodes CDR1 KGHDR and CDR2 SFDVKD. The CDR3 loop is CATSDNDKRDLSYEQYF. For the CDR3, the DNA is TGTGCCACCAGTGATAATGATAAGCGGGACCTCTCCTACGAGCAGTACTTC.

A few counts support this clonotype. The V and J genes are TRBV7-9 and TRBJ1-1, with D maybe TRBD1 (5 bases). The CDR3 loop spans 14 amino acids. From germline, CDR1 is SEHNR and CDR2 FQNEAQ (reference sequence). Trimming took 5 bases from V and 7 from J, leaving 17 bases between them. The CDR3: CASSKPGTRGEAFF. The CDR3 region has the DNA TGTGCCAGCAGCAAGCCAGGGACTAGGGGTGAAGCTTTCTTT.

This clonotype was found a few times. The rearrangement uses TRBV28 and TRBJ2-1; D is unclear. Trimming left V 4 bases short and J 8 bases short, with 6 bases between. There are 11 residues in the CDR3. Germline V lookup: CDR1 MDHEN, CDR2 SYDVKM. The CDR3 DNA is TGTGCCAGCAGTTCATACTATGAGCAGTTCTTC. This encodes CASSSYYEQFF. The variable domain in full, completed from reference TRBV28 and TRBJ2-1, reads DVKVTQSSRYLVKRTGEKVFLECVQDMDHENMFWYRQDPGLGLRLIYFSYDVKMKEKGDIPEGYSVSREKKERFSLILESASTNQTSMYLCASSSYYEQFFGPGTRLTVL.

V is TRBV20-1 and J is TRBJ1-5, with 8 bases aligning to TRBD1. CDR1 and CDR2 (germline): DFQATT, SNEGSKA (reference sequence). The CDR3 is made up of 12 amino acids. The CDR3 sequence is CGIRGHNQPQHF. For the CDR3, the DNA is TGCGGAATCAGGGGGCACAATCAGCCCCAGCATTTT.

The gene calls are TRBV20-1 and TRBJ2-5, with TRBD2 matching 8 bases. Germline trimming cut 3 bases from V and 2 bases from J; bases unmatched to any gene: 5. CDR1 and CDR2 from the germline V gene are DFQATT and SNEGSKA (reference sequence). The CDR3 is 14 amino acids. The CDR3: CSARRASGQETQYF. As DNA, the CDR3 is TGCAGTGCTAGGAGGGCTAGCGGGCAAGAGACCCAGTACTTC.

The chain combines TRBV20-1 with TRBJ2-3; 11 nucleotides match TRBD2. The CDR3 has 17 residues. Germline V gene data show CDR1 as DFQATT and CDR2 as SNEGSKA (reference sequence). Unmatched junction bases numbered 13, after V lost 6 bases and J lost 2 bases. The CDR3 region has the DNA TGCAGTGCCACTGGGCTAGCGGGGGGTCCTGACACAGATACGCAGTATTTT. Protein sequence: CSATGLAGGPDTDTQYF.

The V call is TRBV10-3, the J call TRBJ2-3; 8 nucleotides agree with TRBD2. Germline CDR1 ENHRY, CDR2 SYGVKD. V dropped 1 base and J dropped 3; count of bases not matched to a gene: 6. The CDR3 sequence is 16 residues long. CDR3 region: CAISEYREGRTDTQYF. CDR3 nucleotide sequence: TGTGCCATCAGTGAGTATCGGGAGGGCCGGACAGATACGCAGTATTTT.

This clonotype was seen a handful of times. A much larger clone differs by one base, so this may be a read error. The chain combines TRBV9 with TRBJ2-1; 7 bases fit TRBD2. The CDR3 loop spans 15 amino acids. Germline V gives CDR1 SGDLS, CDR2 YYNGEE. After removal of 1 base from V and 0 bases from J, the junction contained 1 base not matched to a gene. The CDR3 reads CASSVWTSSYNEQFF. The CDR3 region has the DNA TGTGCCAGCAGCGTATGGACTAGCTCCTACAATGAGCAGTTCTTC.

This chain's CDR3 is CASSKQQTEAFF. The CDR3 DNA is TGTGCCAGCAGTAAACAGCAAACTGAAGCTTTCTTT. J is TRBJ1-1 and V is TRBV2; unclear D gene. V lost 5 bases and J 5 bases, leaving 9 bases between the germline ends. Looked up from germline, CDR1 is SNHLY and CDR2 is FYNNEI. The CDR3 loop spans 12 amino acids.

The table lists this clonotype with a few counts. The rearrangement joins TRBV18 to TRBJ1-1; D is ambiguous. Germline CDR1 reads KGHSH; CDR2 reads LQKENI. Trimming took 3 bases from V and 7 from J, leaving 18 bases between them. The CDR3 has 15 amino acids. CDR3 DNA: TGTGCCAGCTCACCCCCAGACATCCCCAGGCGTGAAGCTTTCTTT. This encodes CASSPPDIPRREAFF.

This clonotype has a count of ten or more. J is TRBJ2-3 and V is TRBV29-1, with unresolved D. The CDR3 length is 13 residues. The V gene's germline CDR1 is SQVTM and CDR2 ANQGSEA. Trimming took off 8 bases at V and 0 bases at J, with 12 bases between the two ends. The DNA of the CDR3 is TGCAGCTCCCGGACCTCTAGCACAGATACGCAGTATTTT. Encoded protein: CSSRTSSTDTQYF.

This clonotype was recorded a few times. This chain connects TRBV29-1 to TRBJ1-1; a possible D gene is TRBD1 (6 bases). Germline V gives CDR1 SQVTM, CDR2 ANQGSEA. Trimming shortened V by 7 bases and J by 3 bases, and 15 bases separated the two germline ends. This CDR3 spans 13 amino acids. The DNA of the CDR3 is TGCAGCGCTAAACAGGGTAAGGACACTGAAGCTTTCTTT. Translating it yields CSAKQGKDTEAFF.

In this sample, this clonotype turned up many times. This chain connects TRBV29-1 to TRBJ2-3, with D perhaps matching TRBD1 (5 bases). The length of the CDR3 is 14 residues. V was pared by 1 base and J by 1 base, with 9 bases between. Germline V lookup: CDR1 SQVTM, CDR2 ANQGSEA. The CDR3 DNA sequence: TGCAGCGTTGAAGCCAGGGTCCGCACAGATACGCAGTATTTT. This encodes CSVEARVRTDTQYF.

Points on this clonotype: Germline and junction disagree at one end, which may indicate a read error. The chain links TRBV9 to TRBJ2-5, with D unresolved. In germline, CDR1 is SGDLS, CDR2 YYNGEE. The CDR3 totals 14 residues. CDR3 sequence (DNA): TGTGCCTGCAGCGTATCGGGTGGCTACAATGAGCAGTACTTC. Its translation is CACSVSGGYNEQYF.

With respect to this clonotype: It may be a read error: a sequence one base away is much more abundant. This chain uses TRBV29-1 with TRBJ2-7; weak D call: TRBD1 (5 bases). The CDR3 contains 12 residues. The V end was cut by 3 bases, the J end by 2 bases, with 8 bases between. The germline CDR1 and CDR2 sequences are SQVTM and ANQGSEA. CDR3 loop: CSVEGPAYEQYF. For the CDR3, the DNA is TGCAGCGTTGAGGGGCCCGCCTACGAGCAGTACTTC.

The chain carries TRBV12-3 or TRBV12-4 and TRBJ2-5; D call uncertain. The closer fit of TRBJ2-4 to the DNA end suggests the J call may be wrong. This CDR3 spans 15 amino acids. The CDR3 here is CASSPPPAIGNIQYF. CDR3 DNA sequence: TGTGCCAGCAGTCCCCCCCCAGCCATCGGGAACATTCAGTACTTC.

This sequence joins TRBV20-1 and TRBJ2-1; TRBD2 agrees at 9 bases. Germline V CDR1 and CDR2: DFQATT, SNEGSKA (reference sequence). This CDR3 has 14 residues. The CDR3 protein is CSLRLAASHNEQFF. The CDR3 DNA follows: TGCAGCCTTCGACTAGCGGCTTCCCATAATGAGCAGTTCTTC.

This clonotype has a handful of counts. The CDR3 bases are TGTGCCAGCAGCCAAGATCCCTCAGACAGGGCGGGGTACTTC. It is translated as CASSQDPSDRAGYF. The chain links TRBV4-2 to TRBJ2-5, with TRBD1 identical over 7 bases. Per germline, CDR1 LGHNA and CDR2 YNFKEQ. The junction had 11 bases not matched to a gene; V was cut back by 0 bases and J by 13 bases. This CDR3 comprises 14 residues.

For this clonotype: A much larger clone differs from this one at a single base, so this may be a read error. In nucleotides, the CDR3 is TGTGCCAGCAGTTTACCCGTGGGCTACAATGAGCAGTACTTC. It translates to CASSLPVGYNEQYF. The gene calls are TRBV12-3 or TRBV12-4 and TRBJ2-1; no clear D gene. Near its end, the DNA agrees better with TRBJ2-7, so the J call may be wrong. The CDR3 runs to 14 residues.